This TCR beta chain was identified in a study of T-cell reconstitution after alpha-beta-depleted transplantation in children. Construction of the TCRbeta library involved unique molecular identifiers. MiXCR, applied by TCRdb to the PCR reads, yields one record per CDR3 protein. The profile shows a few hundred thousand distinct CDR3 sequences, around an eighth of them singletons. This CDR3 has 16 amino acids. The V end was cut by 1 base, the J end by 0 bases, with 13 bases between. The clonotype comes from a human donor who donated a stem cell graft to a child with combined immunodeficiency. Sequenced material: PBMCs from the stem cell graft donor, taken from the stem cell graft. V usage is TRBV12-3 or TRBV12-4 and J usage is TRBJ2-7; D uncertain. CDR3 bases: TGTGCCAGCAGTTTAGGCCTGGGGTTGGCCTCCTACGAGCAGTACTTC. Translating gives CASSLGLGLASYEQYF.